This T cell receptor (beta chain) was identified during a study of blood T cells in healthy people across ages. Alongside a J-beta primer mix, a sample-barcoded 5' primer served in a second PCR lasting about 7 to 12 cycles. Each cDNA was tagged by a template-switch adaptor containing 12 random nucleotides. TCRdb called the 5' RACE reads again in MiXCR, with one record for every CDR3 protein. The sample gives about 640,000 distinct CDR3 sequences, approximately 59% of which show up once; more than 35% is in the top ten. Germline V lookup: CDR1 MGHDK, CDR2 SYGVNS. V dropped 10 bases and J dropped 5; count of bases not matched to a gene: 5. The CDR3 runs to 12 residues.

Sequencing was carried out using blood. The rearrangement joins TRBV25-1 to TRBJ1-2, with 9 bases fitting TRBD1. The source is a man aged 55-75 years in good health. The CDR3 here is CATGDRVYGYTF. The CDR3 coding sequence is TGTGCCACCGGGGACAGGGTGTATGGCTACACCTTC.